Listed here are 17 T cell receptor beta chains from one sample, sequenced in a study of T cells after yellow fever vaccination. TCRdb processed the 5' RACE reads anew with MiXCR; each CDR3 protein has one entry. The sample records roughly 350,000 distinct CDR3 sequences, roughly 4.3% being singletons. The sequences come from PBMCs, collected 5 days after the yellow fever booster vaccination. The receptor source for this set is a man aged 18 to 30 who received the YFV17D yellow fever vaccine.

This clonotype was detected a few times. The chain couples TRBV5-1 to TRBJ2-7; 7 nucleotides line up with TRBD1. The germline V gene encodes CDR1 SGHRS and CDR2 YFSETQ. The CDR3 extends over 17 amino acids. Trimming at V came to 4 bases and at J to 2 bases, leaving 15 bases not matched to a gene. The DNA of the CDR3 is TGCGCCAGCAGCGTTGGCCCACAGGGGAATTTACCCTACGAGCAGTACTTC. This codes for CASSVGPQGNLPYEQYF.

This clonotype was recorded a few times. The chain recombines TRBV7-9 with TRBJ1-1, with D uncertain. Trimming shortened V by 5 bases and J by 5 bases, and 21 bases separated the two germline ends. CDR1 and CDR2 from the germline V gene are SEHNR and FQNEAQ (reference sequence). This CDR3 comprises 16 residues. Written as DNA, the CDR3 is TGTGCCAGCAGCCGAGCGGGGAGGGCGCTGAGTACTGAAGCTTTCTTT. Its protein product is CASSRAGRALSTEAFF.

Only a few counts were recorded for this clonotype. J is TRBJ2-5 and V is TRBV5-1; D may be TRBD2 (5 bases). The germline gives CDR1 SGHRS, CDR2 YFSETQ. The CDR3 is 12 amino acids. Trimming took off 7 bases at V and 1 base at J, with 8 bases between the two ends. CDR3 in amino acids: CASRDSQETQYF. DNA for the CDR3: TGCGCCAGCCGGGATAGCCAAGAGACCCAGTACTTC.

At least ten counts were recorded for this clonotype. In DNA form, the CDR3 reads TGTGCCAGCAGGGGGGTACGCTCTGGAAACACCATATATTTT. It specifies CASRGVRSGNTIYF. V usage is TRBV27 and J usage is TRBJ1-3, with D tentatively TRBD1 (5 bases). Germline loops: CDR1 MNHEY, CDR2 SMNVEV (reference sequence). The CDR3 spans 14 residues. The V end lost 6 bases, the J end lost 0 bases, and 9 bases lay between the germline ends.

The chain carries TRBV7-4 and TRBJ1-3, with D perhaps TRBD1 (5 bases). CDR1 is SGHVT, CDR2 SQSDAQ, per germline. This CDR3 has 15 amino acids. V lost 2 bases, J lost 4 bases, and 12 bases lay in between. The CDR3 DNA reads TGTGCCAGCAGCTTACGACAGCCCCCCGGAAACACCATATATTTT. This encodes CASSLRQPPGNTIYF.

This clonotype has more than one count but fewer than ten. The rearrangement uses TRBV6-2 or TRBV6-3 and TRBJ2-7; D could derive from TRBD1 or TRBD2 (5 bases each). This CDR3 comprises 14 residues. The V end lost 2 bases, the J end lost 4 bases, and 12 bases lay between the germline ends. Germline CDR1 and CDR2: MNHEY and SVGEGT. DNA of the CDR3: TGTGCCAGCAGTTACGGTGGGGGAGAGTACGAGCAGTACGTC. Amino acid sequence: CASSYGGGEYEQYV.

The chain carries TRBV27 and TRBJ1-6, with D hard to call. This CDR3 spans 16 amino acids. Deletions cut 2 bases from V and 0 bases from J, with 8 bases between. Germline loops: CDR1 MNHEY, CDR2 SMNVEV (reference sequence). The chain's CDR3 is CASSLIYGSYNSPLHF. CDR3 DNA sequence: TGTGCCAGCAGTTTAATTTATGGCTCCTATAATTCACCCCTCCACTTT.

This clonotype was observed a few times. The CDR3 is CASSLAERGDHYNEQFF. In DNA, the CDR3 is TGCGCCAGCAGCTTGGCGGAGCGGGGGGACCATTACAATGAGCAGTTCTTC. The V call is TRBV5-1, the J call TRBJ2-1; 9 bases are a match to TRBD2. Germline CDR1 and CDR2: SGHRS and YFSETQ. V dropped 0 bases and J dropped 4; count of bases not matched to a gene: 8. This CDR3 region has 17 residues. Based on the CDR3 plus reference TRBV5-1 and TRBJ2-1, the full variable domain is KAGVTQTPRYLIKTRGQQVTLSCSPISGHRSVSWYQQTPGQGLQFLFEYFSETQRNKGNFPGRFSGRQFSNSRSEMNVSTLELGDSALYLCASSLAERGDHYNEQFFGPGTRLTVL.

This clonotype was counted only a few times. The chain is built from TRBV7-9 and TRBJ1-2; no reliable D call. The V end lost 3 bases, the J end lost 3 bases, and 8 bases lay between the germline ends. The germline V gene has CDR1 SEHNR and CDR2 FQNEAQ (reference sequence). This CDR3 has 13 residues. The chain's CDR3 is CASSFVRDYGYTF. The CDR3, as DNA: TGTGCCAGCAGCTTTGTCAGAGACTATGGCTACACCTTC.

This clonotype was detected many times. The V gene is TRBV2, the J gene TRBJ1-2; TRBD1 might be the D (5 bases). Germline loops: CDR1 SNHLY, CDR2 FYNNEI. The CDR3 has 13 residues. The ends were cut back, 5 bases at V and 4 bases at J, with 11 bases in the middle. For the CDR3, the DNA is TGTGCCAGCAGTCCACTACAGGTCTATGGCTACACCTTC. Amino acids: CASSPLQVYGYTF.

The rearrangement uses TRBV12-3 or TRBV12-4 and TRBJ2-2; maybe TRBD1 (6 bases). With 3 bases removed from V and 3 bases from J, the gap between germline ends came to 11 bases. CDR3 length: 15 amino acids. The CDR3 sequence: CASSLWQGYTGELFF. The CDR3 DNA reads TGTGCCAGCAGTTTGTGGCAGGGGTACACCGGGGAGCTGTTTTTT.

This clonotype was detected ten times or more. The V gene is TRBV12-3 or TRBV12-4, the J gene TRBJ2-4; D is undetermined. The CDR3 covers 13 residues. V was trimmed by 5 bases and J by 9 bases, leaving 14 bases between them. CDR3 bases: TGTGCCAGCAGTAAAACCGAGACGGGCATTCAGTACTTC. Protein product: CASSKTETGIQYF.

A word on this clonotype: Possible read error: a much larger clone is one base away. The rearrangement uses TRBV6-2 or TRBV6-3 and TRBJ1-5; D is unresolved. CDR3 length equals 15 residues. The V and J ends lost 6 bases and 3 bases respectively, with 15 bases between them. Germline-derived CDR1 and CDR2 are MNHEY and SVGEGT. The CDR3 DNA is TGTGCCAGCAGCCTCTGGGAAAGGGTCAATCAGCCCCAGCATTTT. It yields the protein CASSLWERVNQPQHF.

This clonotype was seen ten or more times. The chain employs TRBV7-9 and TRBJ2-5, with D tentatively TRBD2 (5 bases). The CDR3 length is 13 residues. Germline values: CDR1 SEHNR, CDR2 FQNEAQ (reference sequence). V dropped 4 bases and J dropped 3 bases, with 9 bases sitting between them. The CDR3, as DNA: TGTGCCAGCAGCTACGCGGGCGAAGAGACCCAGTACTTC. It is translated as CASSYAGEETQYF.

The gene calls are TRBV29-1 and TRBJ2-1, with D possibly TRBD1 on 5 matching bases. The V end lost 4 bases, the J end lost 10 bases, and 20 bases lay between the germline ends. The CDR3 sequence is 14 residues long. Germline CDR1 and CDR2: SQVTM and ANQGSEA. CDR3: CSVGMATREFEQFF. In DNA form, the CDR3 reads TGCAGCGTTGGGATGGCTACCAGGGAATTCGAGCAGTTCTTC.

This clonotype turned up a few times. This chain uses TRBV5-1 with TRBJ2-1; 8 bases are shared with TRBD1. Unmatched junction bases numbered 6, after V lost 4 bases and J lost 0 bases. The germline CDR1 and CDR2 sequences are SGHRS and YFSETQ. The CDR3 totals 16 residues. The CDR3 reads CASSRDRSDSYNEQFF. In nucleotides, the CDR3 is TGCGCCAGCAGCAGGGACAGGAGCGACTCCTACAATGAGCAGTTCTTC.

This clonotype was observed many times. The CDR3 DNA reads as TGTGCCAGCAGGCCCGGGACAGAAAACACTGAAGCTTTCTTT. Translating gives CASRPGTENTEAFF. The rearrangement uses TRBV6-5 and TRBJ1-1; 7 bases agree with TRBD1. The V gene end was trimmed by 6 bases and the J gene end by 2 bases; junction bases not matched to a gene: 6. This CDR3 has 14 amino acids. Per germline, CDR1 MNHEY and CDR2 SVGAGI.